This TCR beta chain was found in a study of neurological immune-mediated disorders. Whole-study findings and limits: Expanded clones shared no identical CDR3 amino acid sequences across subjects, which suggested private TCR-beta repertoires in all groups. Whereas HTLV-1-associated myelopathy showed the most TCR clonal expansion, multiple sclerosis showed the least, with levels below those of healthy controls.

TCRdb processed the 5' RACE reads anew with MiXCR; each CDR3 protein has one entry. This table has roughly 48,000 distinct CDR3 sequences, about 12% appearing once. Sample time point: longitudinal time-point 2. Source material was 2 million unsorted PBMCs, stored at -80 °C in RNAlater. This clonotype occurred many times. No antigen is known for it. Germline V gene sequence: CDR1 SGHAT, CDR2 FQNNGV. Trimming cost V 7 bases and J 6 bases, with 22 bases left between them. This CDR3 contains 16 residues. Sequenced input: PBMCs. The rearrangement joins TRBV11-2 to TRBJ2-1, with a weak D call TRBD2 (6 bases). This receptor was identified in a male donor with HTLV-1-associated myelopathy (HAM/TSP). The CDR3 is CASTDPGASVANEQFF. The CDR3, as DNA: TGTGCCAGCACCGATCCCGGGGCTAGCGTTGCCAATGAGCAGTTCTTC.